These T cell receptor beta chains were read from a single sample in a study of blood T cell repertoires in COVID-19. The protocol was immunoSEQ multiplex PCR, while the TCRdb copy is restricted to in-frame clones and leaves out a portion. Counted here are about 390,000 clones, about 86% occurring once; the ten biggest clones make up approximately 9.3%. The sample taken for sequencing was PBMCs or T cells enriched from blood (not recorded which). Every receptor here comes from a woman in her fifties or sixties who had recovered from COVID-19. The CDR3 runs from the conserved cysteine through the conserved F or W. The D gene is left open where the match is weak. Size tells how often a clone was seen (once, few, many) or the class of an expanded clone, and some rows leave it out.

clone size	V gene	D gene	J gene	CDR3 protein	CDR3 DNA
-	TRBV30	TRBD1	TRBJ1-2	CAWSFAGGTGYTF	TGTGCCTGGAGTTTCGCAGGGGGGACAGGCTACACCTTC
-	TRBV5-1	TRBD1	TRBJ1-6	CASSLDGTGGNSPLHF	TGCGCCAGCAGCTTGGACGGTACAGGGGGGAATTCACCCCTCCACTTT
-	TRBV3-1/TRBV3-2	-	TRBJ2-1	CASSQDWVQAGGQFF	TGTGCCAGCAGCCAAGATTGGGTTCAAGCCGGGGGGCAGTTCTTC
-	TRBV6-5	TRBD1	TRBJ2-7	CASSRTGGNYEQYF	TGTGCCAGCAGTCGGACAGGGGGAAACTACGAGCAGTACTTC
few	TRBV29-1	-	TRBJ1-2	CSGWARSGGYTF	TGCAGCGGGTGGGCCCGAAGCGGGGGCTACACCTTC
once	TRBV25-1	-	TRBJ2-7	CASQVSYEQYF	TGTGCTTCCCAGGTATCCTACGAGCAGTACTTC
-	TRBV7-7	TRBD1	TRBJ2-5	CASSSFSGTGQETQYF	TGTGCTAGCAGTTCCTTCTCCGGGACAGGACAAGAGACCCAGTACTTC
-	TRBV2	-	TRBJ1-5	CASSETESNQPQHF	TGTGCCAGCAGTGAAACAGAAAGCAATCAGCCCCAGCATTTT
-	TRBV5-4	-	TRBJ1-1	CASSLGGLTNTEAFF	TGTGCCAGCAGCTTGGGAGGCTTGACGAACACTGAAGCTTTCTTT
-	TRBV14	-	TRBJ1-6	CASSQDTALRGSPLHF	TGTGCCAGCAGCCAAGATACCGCTCTCAGGGGTTCACCCCTCCACTTT
-	TRBV9	-	TRBJ1-4	CASSVGGRGEKLFF	TGTGCCAGCAGCGTAGGGGGCAGAGGTGAAAAACTGTTTTTT
-	TRBV2	TRBD1	TRBJ1-4	CASSEGGTVNEKLFF	TGTGCCAGCAGTGAAGGGGGGACAGTGAATGAAAAACTGTTTTTT
-	TRBV24-1	TRBD1	TRBJ1-5	CATSDFQGERHF	TGTGCCACCAGTGATTTCCAGGGGGAAAGGCATTTT
-	TRBV28	TRBD2	TRBJ2-7	CASSRIAGGKGYEQYF	TGTGCCAGCAGCCGAATAGCGGGGGGGAAAGGATACGAGCAGTACTTC
-	TRBV11-3	-	TRBJ1-1	CASSRDRSSWAFF	TGTGCCAGCAGCAGAGACAGGTCCTCTTGGGCTTTCTTT